This T cell receptor (beta chain) was observed in a study of human T cells and chemical hapten exposure (dated by TCRdb to 2020 to 2022). Notes on the research overall: For sensitization, 2% DPC in acetone was applied to a 2 cm by 2 cm area of upper inner arm skin. Throughout the study period of around 24 weeks, patients also received therapeutic DPC doses to the scalp every week. Patch testing was done on the upper back using Finn chambers containing 0.01% DPC, and results were scored after 6 days according to International Contact Dermatitis Research Group standards. The mostly female patient cohort included alopecia areata with under or over 50% scalp involvement, alopecia totalis and alopecia universalis. The libraries were sequenced as a pool, and the TCR yield per sample differed mostly because of small variations in library volumes within the pool. The study tracked peripheral blood TCR repertoire changes in vivo during primary and secondary sensitization to the hapten diphenylcyclopropenone (DPC) in alopecia patients. Blood samples were taken from patients before sensitization (week 0) and at 2, 6 and about 24 weeks after DPC sensitization. Approximately 30 alopecia patients provided blood for TCR sequencing at one to four time points (pre-sensitization, 2, 6 and 24 weeks). Findings and caveats that apply to the study as a whole: Repeated subsampling changed both the strength of the expansion versus patch-test correlation and the threshold at which the correlation became significant. Patch test score correlated positively with the number of PT1 expanded TCRs, reaching significance at thresholds 8, 16 and 32 but not at 4. Because every patient had alopecia, a presumed autoimmune disease, the patients' immune response might differ from that of healthy individuals. DPC sensitization did not change the number of TCRs with a frequency above 1 in 1000, and there was no evidence of changes in global repertoire structure. Compared with pre-sensitization or healthy control sets, expanded TCRs formed significantly more large CDR3 similarity clusters, which is consistent with antigen-driven responses.

Concerning this clonotype itself: This receptor's antigen is unknown. No base-level quality is on record; no much larger clone is a single base apart.

What this sample's time point label stands for: patch test 3, about 24 weeks after DPC sensitization. The meaning of the sample's treatment or condition label: therapeutic diphenylcyclopropenone sensitization with weekly scalp DPC. At each patch-test visit, blood was drawn before the patch test was applied. Patients were considered eligible if aged 18 to 70, diagnosed with alopecia and deemed suitable for DPC therapy, and patients were excluded if pregnant. Total RNA was extracted from unfractionated whole blood that had been collected in Tempus Blood RNA tubes. The library relied on RACE. TCRdb records NextSeq 500 as the sequencer. Library preparation attached unique molecular identifiers to individual cDNA molecules for quantitative, reproducible TCR counting. Both TCR alpha and TCR beta chains were sequenced from each blood RNA sample. As for the authors' bioinformatics: The median number of TCRs per sample was 90,000 to 100,000, ranging from 23,224 to 690,600. V, J and CDR3 annotation of the TCR reads was carried out using the Decombinator software suite. To make PS versus PT1 abundance plots, every sample was subsampled to the same number of TCRs (28,000). Expanded TCRs were defined as absent before sensitization and observed at least eight times at the 2-week time point. The public sequencing data were trimmed at Q25 with fastp and processed into clonotypes with MiXCR by TCRdb, which kept only in-frame beta chains. Duplicate CDR3 protein sequences are folded into a single record with the most common DNA and genes. The V and J calls and clone size come from TCRdb's table, not from the authors' own analysis. This sample is represented by 28,000 or so distinct CDR3 sequences; nearly 6% of them were singletons. The ten largest make up around 5% of the sample.

V is cut by 5 bases and J by 6 bases, and the space between the germline ends is 19 bases. CDR1 and CDR2 (KGHDR, SFDVKD) derive from the germline V gene. There are 15 amino acids in the CDR3, from cysteine to phenylalanine inclusive. Only the CDR3 DNA is retained, 45 bases long and in frame from the first base. This sample comprised whole blood, obtained in connection with sensitization to the hapten diphenylcyclopropenone (DPC). The sequence was obtained from a man aged 25-45 years with alopecia areata. Some clones in this sample may be carry-over from other donors' samples. The chain was built from TRBV24-1 and TRBJ2-7; 5 matching bases give a weak D call of TRBD1. The CDR3 in this case is CATSAGHSSLAEQYF. The DNA is as follows: TGTGCCACCAGTGCCGGACACTCATCTCTGGCCGAGCAGTACTTC.